The 16 T cell receptor beta chains presented below share a single source sample, sequenced in a study of Graves' ophthalmopathy and Graves' hyperthyroidism. Amplified material comprised TCR beta CDR3 regions derived from RNA transcripts. Scientists carried out first-round RT-PCR using HTBI primers and then a second-round multiplex PCR. Each CDR3 protein gets one entry after TCRdb re-called the multiplex PCR reads with MiXCR. This repertoire shows over 650,000 distinct CDR3 sequences, about two fifths found once; its top ten account for over 2.5%. The sample taken for sequencing was peripheral blood. These receptors came from an adult man with Graves' ophthalmopathy.

This clonotype has only one observation. A read error may account for a junction end that differs from germline. The chain carries TRBV24-1 and TRBJ2-5; 8 nucleotides match TRBD2. This CDR3 comprises 15 residues. CDR1 is KGHDR, CDR2 SFDVKD, per germline. In DNA, the CDR3 is TGTGCCACCATTGTGAGTAGCGGGGTCGGAGAGACCCTGTACTTC. Amino acids: CATIVSSGVGETLYF.

This clonotype showed up many times. As DNA, the CDR3 is TGCGCCAGCAGCTTGGCCCTTGCCTCCTATGGCTACACCTTC. Amino acids: CASSLALASYGYTF. The rearrangement uses TRBV5-1 and TRBJ1-2; D gene ambiguous. Trimming left V 0 bases short and J 4 bases short, with 10 bases between. This CDR3 comprises 14 residues. CDR1 SGHRS and CDR2 YFSETQ come from the germline V gene.

This clonotype has ten or more counts. The chain recombines TRBV2 with TRBJ2-2, with 7 bases identical to TRBD2. Trimming cost V 6 bases and J 5 bases; bases outside gene matches: 9. In germline, CDR1 is SNHLY, CDR2 FYNNEI. The CDR3 extends over 15 amino acids. The CDR3 is CASSVSGVVTGELFF. The CDR3 region has the DNA TGTGCCAGCAGCGTGAGCGGGGTCGTGACCGGGGAGCTGTTTTTT.

The rearrangement joins TRBV14 to TRBJ2-2; 9 bases fit TRBD2. Germline-derived CDR1 and CDR2 are SGHDN and FVKESK. With V trimmed by 3 bases and J by 5 bases, 4 bases remained unmatched. The CDR3 covers 15 residues. The DNA for the CDR3 is TGTGCCAGCAGCCATATTAGCGGGAGAACCGGGGAGCTGTTTTTT. Translated: CASSHISGRTGELFF.

This chain connects TRBV7-9 to TRBJ2-6, with a possible D match to TRBD1 (7 bases). Germline CDR1 is SEHNR and CDR2 is FQNEAQ (reference sequence). This CDR3 is 15 amino acids long. Trimming pared 7 bases from V and 3 bases from J, leaving 13 bases between. This CDR3 reads CASNDREVGANVLTF. CDR3 sequence (DNA): TGTGCCAGCAACGACAGGGAGGTTGGGGCCAACGTCCTGACTTTC.

The CDR3 DNA sequence: TGTGCCAGCAGCCCAGGGACAGGGTGGAGTGAAGCTTTCTTT. Translating gives CASSPGTGWSEAFF. V is TRBV13 and J is TRBJ1-1, with 9 bases aligning to TRBD1. This CDR3 has 14 amino acids. Per the germline V gene, CDR1 is PRHDT and CDR2 is FYEKMQ (reference sequence). Trimming cost V 5 bases and J 7 bases; bases outside gene matches: 8.

About this clonotype: This may stem from a read error, because a much larger clone lies one nucleotide away. The J gene is TRBJ2-6, the V gene TRBV10-3; 7 nucleotides line up with TRBD1. The V gene's germline CDR1 is ENHRY and CDR2 SYGVKD. This CDR3 has 17 amino acids. With V trimmed by 5 bases and J by 0 bases, 7 bases remained unmatched. The CDR3 DNA reads as TGTGCCATCAGTTACTTGGGACAGAGCTCTGGGGCCAACGTCCTGACTTTC. Translated, it gives CAISYLGQSSGANVLTF.

In this sample, this clonotype turned up many times. Relative to the germline gene, one junction end is altered; a read error may explain this. The chain joins TRBV14 to TRBJ1-1, with D uncertain. Germline loops: CDR1 SGHDN, CDR2 FVKESK. The CDR3 is 13 residues long. The CDR3 DNA sequence: TGTGCCAGCAGTCAAGGGAGGAACACTGAAGCTTTCTTT. Its translation is CASSQGRNTEAFF.

Points on this clonotype: The junction departs from germline at one end; a sequencing error may be responsible. The gene calls are TRBV7-9 and TRBJ1-1; no firm D call. The CDR3 spans 15 residues. The germline gives CDR1 SEHNR, CDR2 FQNEAQ (reference sequence). In DNA form, the CDR3 reads TGCGCCAGCAGCCAAGGCAGAGGGTTGGACACTGAAGCTTTCTTT. It translates to CASSQGRGLDTEAFF.

The V call is TRBV29-1, the J call TRBJ2-7; D assignment may be TRBD1 or TRBD2 (6 bases each). The germline V and J ends were trimmed by 4 bases and 4 bases, with 14 bases remaining between them. Germline CDR1 reads SQVTM; CDR2 reads ANQGSEA. The CDR3 totals 13 residues. CDR3 loop: CSVAGAESYEQYF. The CDR3 coding sequence is TGCAGCGTTGCGGGGGCGGAATCTTACGAGCAGTACTTC.

This clonotype was seen ten or more times. This chain joins TRBV19 and TRBJ1-6; TRBD1 aligns across 7 bases. The germline gives CDR1 LNHDA, CDR2 SQIVND (reference sequence). Trimming removed 1 base from V and 10 bases from J; junction bases left unmatched: 4. This CDR3 has 14 residues. CDR3 DNA: TGTGCCAGTAGTATAGCTGACAGGGACTCACCCCTCCACTTT. Translating it yields CASSIADRDSPLHF. The full variable domain, its missing parts supplied by reference TRBV19 and TRBJ1-6, is DGGITQSPKYLFRKEGQNVTLSCEQNLNHDAMYWYRQDPGQGLRLIYYSQIVNDFQKGDIAEGYSVSREKKESFPLTVTSAQKNPTAFYLCASSIADRDSPLHFGNGTRLTVT.

The J gene is TRBJ2-7, the V gene TRBV27; tentative D call: TRBD1 (6 bases). This CDR3 contains 13 residues. The V and J ends lost 6 bases and 2 bases respectively, with 11 bases between them. Germline values: CDR1 MNHEY, CDR2 SMNVEV (reference sequence). The CDR3 coding sequence is TGTGCCAGCAGGAGGACAGTGGCCTACGAGCAGTACTTC. Protein: CASRRTVAYEQYF.

Note on this clonotype: This clone may be a read error of a much larger clone one base away. The V and J genes are TRBV10-3 and TRBJ2-7; D gene uncertain. V was pared by 3 bases and J by 1 base, with 16 bases between. CDR1 ENHRY and CDR2 SYGVKD come from the germline V gene. CDR3 length equals 16 residues. In nucleotides, the CDR3 is TGTGCCATCAGTGACCAGCCGGTGGGTAATTCCTACGAGCAGTACTTC. Its protein is CAISDQPVGNSYEQYF.

This clonotype was detected a few times. The chain employs TRBV11-2 and TRBJ2-6; no clear D gene. Germline CDR1 reads SGHAT; CDR2 reads FQNNGV. V lost 0 bases to trimming and J lost 1 base, with 13 bases between them. The CDR3 contains 18 residues. Here the CDR3 DNA reads TGTGCCAGCAGCTTAGACCGGGTTTCTTCGTCTGGGGCCAACGTCCTGACTTTC. Protein: CASSLDRVSSSGANVLTF.

The chain links TRBV5-1 to TRBJ1-1; 9 nucleotides line up with TRBD1. V lost 2 bases, J lost 0 bases, and 5 bases stayed unmatched. In germline, CDR1 is SGHRS, CDR2 YFSETQ. The CDR3 length is 16 residues. The CDR3 sequence: CASSFGQGTLNTEAFF. The CDR3 coding sequence is TGCGCCAGCAGCTTCGGACAGGGGACGTTGAACACTGAAGCTTTCTTT.

This chain links TRBV9 with TRBJ2-7, with D perhaps TRBD1 (5 bases). Germline V lookup: CDR1 SGDLS, CDR2 YYNGEE. Between the trimmed V and J ends, which lost 4 bases and 7 bases, there was a span of 21 bases. The CDR3 has 15 amino acids. The CDR3 loop reads CASSLDRTGRREQYF. The CDR3 bases are TGTGCCAGCAGCCTCGACAGAACCGGAAGGCGAGAGCAGTACTTC.